The 21 T cell receptor beta chains listed next were all sequenced from one sample in a study of control samples from healthy donors and cancer patients (TCRdb year 2020). The library relied on the immunoSEQ multiplex PCR assay. Sourced from immuneACCESS, this table was stored by TCRdb with only in-frame sequences that have V and J called. A share of the clones is absent; for the studies checked, an unresolved V gene accounts for under half, and the remainder has no known explanation. The sample data list approximately 63,000 clones, and roughly 85% of these were observed just once. 5% to 6.5% of the sample rests with the top ten. Input material: blood. The receptor set was obtained from a man aged 35 to 55 in good health.

The CDR3: CASSLELPSTDTQYF. The CDR3, as DNA: TGCGCCAGCAGCTTGGAACTCCCGTCAACAGATACGCAGTATTTT. The rearrangement links TRBV5-1 to TRBJ2-3; no clear D. The CDR3 is 15 residues long. Per the germline V gene, CDR1 is SGHRS and CDR2 is YFSETQ. V lost 0 bases and J lost 3, with 11 bases in between.

V and J are TRBV7-2 and TRBJ2-3, with D unresolved. Germline CDR1 and CDR2: SGHTA and FQGNSA. The CDR3 contains 14 residues. The V end was cut by 1 base, the J end by 2 bases, with 7 bases between. The CDR3 region has the DNA TGTGCCAGCAGCTTAGTGGCGGCCACAGATACGCAGTATTTT. Its translation is CASSLVAATDTQYF.

The chain couples TRBV7-9 to TRBJ2-4; D possibly corresponds to TRBD2 (6 bases). CDR1 is SEHNR, CDR2 FQNEAQ, per germline (reference sequence). V dropped 3 bases and J dropped 0 bases, with 9 bases sitting between them. This CDR3 region has 15 residues. CDR3 loop: CASSLEGVAKNIQYF. CDR3 coding DNA: TGTGCCAGCAGCTTGGAGGGAGTAGCCAAAAACATTCAGTACTTC.

This sequence joins TRBV24-1 and TRBJ2-7; D possibly uses TRBD1 or TRBD2 (5 bases each). Deletions cut 3 bases from V and 2 bases from J, with 16 bases between. CDR1 is KGHDR and CDR2 is SFDVKD in the germline V gene. CDR3 length: 16 residues. The CDR3 protein is CATSDHSGTGTYEQYF. The DNA of the CDR3 is TGTGCCACCAGTGATCACTCCGGGACCGGGACCTACGAGCAGTACTTC.

The chain employs TRBV3-1 (or the pseudogene TRBV3-2) and TRBJ2-7; tentative D call: TRBD2 (7 bases). V lost 0 bases and J 5 bases, leaving 14 bases between the germline ends. Looked up from germline, CDR1 is LGHDT and CDR2 is YNNKEL (reference sequence). CDR3 size: 15 residues. CDR3 bases: TGTGCCAGCAGCCAAGATCTCGGGGGGCAGAACGAGCAGTACTTC. Protein sequence: CASSQDLGGQNEQYF.

The chain joins TRBV2 to TRBJ1-4, with unresolved D. CDR3 length equals 15 residues. Trimming removed 7 bases from V and 5 bases from J, with 17 bases in between. Germline CDR1 reads SNHLY; CDR2 reads FYNNEI. The CDR3 bases are TGTGCCAGCAATAGGCAGGTGTCTCTCAATGAAAAACTGTTTTTT. Translated: CASNRQVSLNEKLFF.

J is TRBJ2-3 and V is TRBV7-2; TRBD1 matches 10 bases. V trimming: 5 bases; J trimming: 3 bases; junction bases outside the gene matches: 8. CDR1 is SGHTA, CDR2 FQGNSA, per germline. The CDR3 consists of 16 residues. CDR3 DNA sequence: TGTGCCAGCAGCCTACCGTGGACAGGGGGGACAGATACGCAGTATTTT. Translated, it gives CASSLPWTGGTDTQYF.

This chain joins TRBV6-5 and TRBJ1-2, with no clear D. Germline V gene sequence: CDR1 MNHEY, CDR2 SVGAGI. CDR3 size: 11 residues. Trimming left V 2 bases short and J 8 bases short, with 6 bases between. CDR3 DNA sequence: TGTGCCAGCAGTTACGGAGGGGGCTACACCTTC. This gives the protein CASSYGGGYTF.

The chain links TRBV25-1 to TRBJ2-2; a possible D gene is TRBD1 (6 bases). V was trimmed by 3 bases and J by 6 bases, leaving 14 bases between them. This CDR3 has 15 amino acids. The V gene's germline CDR1 is MGHDK and CDR2 SYGVNS. The CDR3 nucleotides read TGTGCCAGCAGTGAGCCTTGGACAGTGTCCGGGGAGCTGTTTTTT. This gives the protein CASSEPWTVSGELFF.

The chain couples TRBV3-1 (or the pseudogene TRBV3-2) to TRBJ1-3; D is possibly TRBD1 (5 bases). The length of the CDR3 is 15 residues. CDR1 is LGHDT, CDR2 YNNKEL, per germline (reference sequence). Trimming took off 3 bases at V and 4 bases at J, with 13 bases between the two ends. The DNA for the CDR3 is TGTGCCAGCAGCCACCACCGGGACCTAGGAAACACCATATATTTT. Its protein is CASSHHRDLGNTIYF.

The chain has TRBV11-2 and TRBJ2-7; 7 bases are shared with TRBD2. Germline-derived CDR1 and CDR2 are SGHAT and FQNNGV. With 5 bases clipped from V and 3 bases from J, the junction kept 10 bases outside the gene matches. The CDR3 runs to 15 residues. The CDR3 DNA follows: TGTGCCAGCAGCGTAAGCCGTTCGGGGGGCTACGAGCAGTACTTC. It is translated as CASSVSRSGGYEQYF.

V is TRBV18 and J is TRBJ1-4, with 7 bases matching TRBD1. Germline CDR1 reads KGHSH; CDR2 reads LQKENI. There are 14 residues in the CDR3. The V gene end was trimmed by 3 bases and the J gene end by 9 bases; junction bases not matched to a gene: 7. For the CDR3, the DNA is TGTGCCAGCTCACCTTTGACAGGGCTAAAAAAACTGTTTTTT. This encodes CASSPLTGLKKLFF.

The chain couples TRBV6-1 to TRBJ1-5; D not certain. Between the trimmed V and J ends, which lost 1 base and 5 bases, there was a span of 12 bases. CDR1 is MNHNS, CDR2 SASEGT, per germline. The CDR3 loop spans 15 amino acids. The CDR3 reads CASSEEVGRYQPQHF. The CDR3, as DNA: TGTGCCAGCAGTGAAGAGGTAGGCAGATATCAGCCCCAGCATTTT.

This clone was counted between two and nine times. This chain's CDR3 is CASSLGDPPGELFF. Written as DNA, the CDR3 is TGTGCCAGCAGCTTAGGAGACCCTCCCGGGGAGCTGTTTTTT. The rearrangement joins TRBV7-6 to TRBJ2-2; D is unclear. The CDR3 is made up of 14 amino acids. With 1 base removed from V and 6 bases from J, the gap between germline ends came to 9 bases. Germline-derived CDR1 and CDR2 are SGHVS and FNYEAQ.

The rearrangement uses TRBV9 and TRBJ2-5; possibly TRBD2 for D (6 bases). Germline V gene sequence: CDR1 SGDLS, CDR2 YYNGEE. Trimming removed 4 bases at V and 5 bases at J, with 9 bases between. The CDR3 has 12 amino acids. CDR3 nucleotides: TGTGCCAGCAGCCCGGGGGAGGAGACCCAGTACTTC. As protein: CASSPGEETQYF.

This chain connects TRBV4-3 to TRBJ1-1; maybe TRBD1 (6 bases). V was trimmed by 1 base and J by 5 bases, leaving 11 bases between them. This CDR3 region has 14 residues. Per germline, CDR1 LGHNA and CDR2 YSLEER. This chain's CDR3 is CASSQGGGRTEAFF. The CDR3, as DNA: TGCGCCAGCAGCCAAGGAGGGGGGCGGACTGAAGCTTTCTTT.

The V call is TRBV14, the J call TRBJ1-2; D call uncertain. V shed 0 bases and J shed 4 bases, with 9 bases lying between them. This CDR3 spans 14 amino acids. CDR1 and CDR2 (germline): SGHDN, FVKESK. This chain's CDR3 is CASSQDHDLYGYTF. CDR3 sequence (DNA): TGTGCCAGCAGCCAAGATCACGACCTCTATGGCTACACCTTC.

V and J are TRBV3-1 (or the pseudogene TRBV3-2) and TRBJ1-6; D gene uncertain. The CDR3 contains 14 residues. V was cut by 4 bases and J by 4 bases, with 8 bases left in between. Germline-derived CDR1 and CDR2 are LGHDT and YNNKEL (reference sequence). The CDR3 coding sequence is TGTGCCAGCAGCCGAGGAGGGTATAATTCACCCCTCCACTTT. Translation gives CASSRGGYNSPLHF.

V usage is TRBV6-6 and J usage is TRBJ1-3, with D uncertain. The CDR3 has 14 residues. CDR1 is MNHNY, CDR2 SVGAGI, per germline (reference sequence). Trimming took off 5 bases at V and 0 bases at J, with 8 bases between the two ends. In DNA, the CDR3 is TGTGCCAGCAGTCCGCTTAGCTCTGGAAACACCATATATTTT. Translating it yields CASSPLSSGNTIYF.

In this sample, this clone turned up a few times. The chain links TRBV2 to TRBJ1-2, with 7 bases matching TRBD1. This CDR3 comprises 16 residues. After removal of 0 bases from V and 6 bases from J, the junction contained 10 bases not matched to a gene. Per germline, CDR1 SNHLY and CDR2 FYNNEI. As DNA, the CDR3 is TGTGCCAGCAGTGAAGCGCTACGCGACAGGGTACATGGCTACACCTTC. This sequence encodes CASSEALRDRVHGYTF.

The chain combines TRBV12-5 with TRBJ2-4; D ambiguous. Germline loops: CDR1 LGHNT, CDR2 FRNRAP. The CDR3 is made up of 12 amino acids. The V end lost 5 bases, the J end lost 9 bases, and 11 bases lay between the germline ends. This CDR3 reads CASGPPSGIQYF. The CDR3, as DNA: TGTGCTAGTGGTCCACCGTCCGGCATTCAGTACTTC.